What follows describes a single TCR beta chain. This clone's antigen is unknown. Base qualities are not at hand, and no much larger clone is one base apart. The record originates from a study of CD8 T cells in ankylosing spondylitis (dated by TCRdb to between 2016 and 2019). At the level of the whole study: To find TCR variants linked to disease, the study profiled T cell receptor beta repertoires in ankylosing spondylitis patients and healthy donors. The full study cohort comprised 20 to 30 ankylosing spondylitis patients and 85 to 120 healthy donors. Peripheral blood was sampled, and synovial fluid was also collected from ankylosing spondylitis patients. What the study reported, not specific to this receptor: The disease-linked clones were reported as significantly enriched in matched synovial fluid samples from ankylosing spondylitis patients. Blood from ankylosing spondylitis patients appeared to be characterized by a TCR beta motif made up of eight highly homologous amino acid variants. The disease-linked clones showed a CD8+ phenotype and occurred at relatively low frequencies in peripheral blood. Some motif variants were previously reported in synovial fluid and blood of reactive arthritis patients, suggesting common disease-initiation mechanisms.

Spanning cysteine to phenylalanine, the CDR3 consists of 14 amino acids. This entry keeps only the CDR3 DNA: 42 bases, framed from base 1. CDR1 and CDR2 (SGHTA, FQGTGA) derive from the germline V gene. A distance of 12 bases separates the germline ends of V and J, which lose 3 bases and 3 bases respectively. The reads were generated on an Illumina HiSeq 2500. TCR beta libraries were prepared by quantitative 5'-RACE with molecular barcodes. On the authors' methods: A new computational method, built on a probabilistic model of VDJ rearrangement, was used to identify disease-linked TCR variants. Starting from the raw public reads, TCRdb applied fastp trimming at Q25, assembled clones with MiXCR and retained in-frame beta chains. Rows matching on CDR3 protein sequence are summarized as one entry with the most common DNA and genes. In this record, the V and J calls reflect TCRdb's handling and not the investigators' own analysis. For this sample the table gives 350,000 to 450,000 distinct CDR3 sequences, of which roughly 22% were detected only once. The top ten clones comprise around 13% of the sample.

This clonotype was obtained from a male donor with ankylosing spondylitis or in good health (not recorded which). Recombination joined TRBV7-3 with TRBJ2-7, with TRBD2 as a weak D call on 6 bases. Source material: blood, either unsorted or a sorted T cell fraction (not recorded which). This receptor carries the CDR3 CASSFGGGHYEQYF. The bases are TGTGCCAGCAGCTTCGGTGGAGGGCACTACGAGCAGTACTTC.